This TCR beta chain was observed in a study of OX40 agonist ivuxolimab in advanced cancers. As for the study more broadly: Ivuxolimab was a fully human IgG2 agonistic monoclonal antibody targeting the costimulatory receptor OX40 (CD134). Intravenous ivuxolimab was administered to patients every 2 weeks at six dose levels: 0.01, 0.1, 0.3, 1.5, 3 and 10 mg/kg. Of the roughly 50 dose-escalation patients, hepatocellular carcinoma was present in approximately 20, melanoma in approximately 15, renal cell carcinoma in 9 and head and neck cancer in 9. A male proportion of under 85% and a mean age of roughly 55 years, ranging from roughly 23 to 90, were recorded for the dose-escalation cohort. Prior anti-PD-1, anti-PD-L1 or anti-CTLA-4 therapy was permitted, and about 40% of dose-escalation patients had received checkpoint inhibitors. Partial responses occurred in three dose-escalation patients, of whom one had hepatocellular carcinoma and two had cutaneous melanoma. Peripheral TCRbeta sequencing aimed to test whether ivuxolimab altered TCR sequence diversity and caused clonal T-cell expansion. The monotherapy dose-escalation portion (N of about 52 patients) of the phase I ivuxolimab trial is reported in the paper. What the authors observed across the whole study: In the 0.1-3.0 mg/kg groups, partial responders had among the lowest normalized peripheral clonal expansion, particularly in CD8+ T cells. The antigen specificity of the clonally expanded peripheral T cells was not determined. Low levels of normalized T-cell clonal expansion were also seen in some nonresponding patients. At doses from 0.1 to 3.0 mg/kg, clonal expansion was seen in both CD4+ and CD8+ blood T cells between baseline and week 6. On average, CD8+ T cells showed more expanded clones than CD4+ T cells after ivuxolimab.

About this clone: It has no known antigen specificity. Base qualities are not recorded, but no much larger clone differs from it by a single base.

CDR1 is given as MGHDK and CDR2 as SYGVNS, both from the germline V gene. Including cysteine and phenylalanine, the CDR3 has 14 amino acids. Here the CDR3 DNA is all that survives: 42 bases in frame from base 1. At the junction V is shortened by 5 bases and J by 2 bases, with 12 bases in between. The trial excluded patients who had a history of autoimmune disease or were on systemic immunosuppression. In every dose cohort, peripheral blood was drawn for TCR sequencing at baseline, cycle 4 day 1, and cycle 7 day 1. The samples were taken from a phase I, first-in-human, multicenter, open-label dose-escalation trial of ivuxolimab. Adults with locally advanced or metastatic head and neck squamous cell, hepatocellular, melanoma or renal cell carcinoma were enrolled in the trial. Before TCR sequencing, CD4+ T cells and CD8+ T cells from peripheral blood were sorted into separate populations. For sequencing of the TCRbeta CDR3 region, genomic DNA was extracted from the sorted cells. The immunoSEQ Assay was used for sequencing of TCRbeta CDR3 regions. As stored in TCRdb, this immuneACCESS dataset retains in-frame rearrangements with V and J assigned. A fraction of the clones does not appear; measured against another copy, unresolved V genes explain less than half of the discrepancy, and the remainder lacks a known reason. Counted in this sample were nearly 50,000 clones; more than 75% of them appeared once. The top ten clonotypes cover around 2% of the sample.

The TCR comes from an adult with an advanced solid tumor such as melanoma, head and neck, liver or kidney cancer. The starting material was CD4+ or CD8+ T cells sorted from blood, obtained in a trial of the OX40 agonist ivuxolimab. The V gene is TRBV25-1 and the J gene is TRBJ2-5; the D gene is not confidently resolved. Read as DNA, the sequence is TGTGCCAGCAGTAATGGGCAGCTTCAAGAGACCCAGTACTTC. It encodes CASSNGQLQETQYF.